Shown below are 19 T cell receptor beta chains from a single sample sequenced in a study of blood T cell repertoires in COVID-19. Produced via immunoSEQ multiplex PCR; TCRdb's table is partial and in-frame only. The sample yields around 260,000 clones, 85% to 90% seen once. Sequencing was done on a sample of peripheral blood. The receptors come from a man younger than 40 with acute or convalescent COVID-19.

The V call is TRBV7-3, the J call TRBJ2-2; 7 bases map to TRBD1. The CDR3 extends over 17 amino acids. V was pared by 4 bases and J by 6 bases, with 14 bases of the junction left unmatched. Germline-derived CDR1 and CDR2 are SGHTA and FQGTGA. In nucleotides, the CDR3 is TGTGCCAGCAGCTCTGACAGGGACCGAGGCGGGTCCGGGGAGCTGTTTTTT. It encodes CASSSDRDRGGSGELFF. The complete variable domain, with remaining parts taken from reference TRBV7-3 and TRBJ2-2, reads GAGVSQTPSNKVTEKGKYVELRCDPISGHTALYWYRQSLGQGPEFLIYFQGTGAADDSGLPNDRFFAVRPEGSVSTLKIQRTERGDSAVYLCASSSDRDRGGSGELFFGEGSRLTVL.

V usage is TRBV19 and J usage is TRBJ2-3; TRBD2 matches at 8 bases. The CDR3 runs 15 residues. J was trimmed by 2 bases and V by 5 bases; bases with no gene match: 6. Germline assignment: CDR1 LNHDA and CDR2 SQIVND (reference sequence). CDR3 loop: CASSLTSGTTDTQYF. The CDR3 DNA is TGTGCCAGTAGTTTAACTAGCGGTACCACAGATACGCAGTATTTT. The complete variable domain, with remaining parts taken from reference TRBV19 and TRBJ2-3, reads DGGITQSPKYLFRKEGQNVTLSCEQNLNHDAMYWYRQDPGQGLRLIYYSQIVNDFQKGDIAEGYSVSREKKESFPLTVTSAQKNPTAFYLCASSLTSGTTDTQYFGPGTRLTVL.

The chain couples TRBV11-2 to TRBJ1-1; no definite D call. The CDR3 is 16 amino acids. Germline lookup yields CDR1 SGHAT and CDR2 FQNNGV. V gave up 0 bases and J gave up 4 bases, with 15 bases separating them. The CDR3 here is CASSLEGGILGTEAFF. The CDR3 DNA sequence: TGTGCCAGCAGCTTAGAAGGAGGGATCCTGGGCACTGAAGCTTTCTTT.

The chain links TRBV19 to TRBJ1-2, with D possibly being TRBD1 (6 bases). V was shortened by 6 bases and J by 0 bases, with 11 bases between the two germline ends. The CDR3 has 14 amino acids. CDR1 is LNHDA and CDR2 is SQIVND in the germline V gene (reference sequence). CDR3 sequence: CASSPGTTNYGYTF. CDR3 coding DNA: TGTGCCAGTAGCCCGGGGACAACTAACTATGGCTACACCTTC.

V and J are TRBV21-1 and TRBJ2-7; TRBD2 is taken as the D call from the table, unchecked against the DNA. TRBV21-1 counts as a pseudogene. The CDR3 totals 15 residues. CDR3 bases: TGTGCCAGCAGCATAATAGCGGGGGGGCTCTACGAGCAGTACTTC. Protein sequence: CASSIIAGGLYEQYF.

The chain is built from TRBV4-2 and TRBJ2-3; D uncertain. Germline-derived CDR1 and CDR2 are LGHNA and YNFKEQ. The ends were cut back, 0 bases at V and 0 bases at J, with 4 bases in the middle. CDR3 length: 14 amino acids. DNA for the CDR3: TGTGCCAGCAGCCAAGAACTCAGCACAGATACGCAGTATTTT. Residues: CASSQELSTDTQYF.

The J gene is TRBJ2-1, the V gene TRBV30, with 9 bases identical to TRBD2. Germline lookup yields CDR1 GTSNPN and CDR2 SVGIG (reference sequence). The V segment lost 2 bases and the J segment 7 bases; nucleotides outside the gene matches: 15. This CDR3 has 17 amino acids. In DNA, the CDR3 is TGTGCCTGGAGTTCCTTTCGGGGCGGGGGGGCGAAGAATGAGCAGTTCTTC. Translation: CAWSSFRGGGAKNEQFF.

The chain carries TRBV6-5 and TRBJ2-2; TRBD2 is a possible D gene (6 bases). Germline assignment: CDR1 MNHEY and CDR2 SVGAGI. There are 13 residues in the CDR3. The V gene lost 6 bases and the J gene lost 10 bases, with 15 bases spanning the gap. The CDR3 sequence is CASRSPGVEELFF. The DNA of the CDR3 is TGTGCCAGCAGGTCCCCGGGAGTGGAGGAGCTGTTTTTT.

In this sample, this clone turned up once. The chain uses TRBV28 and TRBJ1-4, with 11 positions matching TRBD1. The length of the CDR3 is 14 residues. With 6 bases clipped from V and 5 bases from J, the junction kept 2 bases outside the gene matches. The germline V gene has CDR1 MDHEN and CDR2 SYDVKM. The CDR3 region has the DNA TGTGCCAGCAGAGGGACAGGGGGGAATGAAAAACTGTTTTTT. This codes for CASRGTGGNEKLFF.

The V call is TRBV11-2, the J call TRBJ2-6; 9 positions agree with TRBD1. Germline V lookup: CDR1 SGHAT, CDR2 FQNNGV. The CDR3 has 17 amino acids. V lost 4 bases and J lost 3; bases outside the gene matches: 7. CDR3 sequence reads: CASSSLTGGYGANVLTF. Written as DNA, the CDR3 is TGTGCCAGCAGCTCCTTGACAGGGGGGTATGGGGCCAACGTCCTGACTTTC.

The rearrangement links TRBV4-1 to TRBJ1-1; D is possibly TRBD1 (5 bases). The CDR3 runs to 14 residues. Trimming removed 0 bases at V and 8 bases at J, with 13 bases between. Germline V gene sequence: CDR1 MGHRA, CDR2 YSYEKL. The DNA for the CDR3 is TGCGCCAGCAGCCAAGATGGCAGGGCTCCCGAAGCTTTCTTT. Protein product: CASSQDGRAPEAFF.

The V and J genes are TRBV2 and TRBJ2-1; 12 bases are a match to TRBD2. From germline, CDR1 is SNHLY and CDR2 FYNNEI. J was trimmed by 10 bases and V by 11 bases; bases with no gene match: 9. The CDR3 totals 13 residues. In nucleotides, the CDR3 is TGTGCCCGGAGACTAGCGGGAGCCCAGGAGCAGTTCTTC. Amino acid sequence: CARRLAGAQEQFF.

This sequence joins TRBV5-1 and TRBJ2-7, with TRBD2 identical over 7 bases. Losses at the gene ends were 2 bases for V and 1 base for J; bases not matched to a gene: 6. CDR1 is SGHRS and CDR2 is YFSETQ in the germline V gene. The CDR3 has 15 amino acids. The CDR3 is CASSLGGSQSYEQYF. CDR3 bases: TGCGCCAGCAGCTTAGGCGGGAGCCAGTCCTACGAGCAGTACTTC.

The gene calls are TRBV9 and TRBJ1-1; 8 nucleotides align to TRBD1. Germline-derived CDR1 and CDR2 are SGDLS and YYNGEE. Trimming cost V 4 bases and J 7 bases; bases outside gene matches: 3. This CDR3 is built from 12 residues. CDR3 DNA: TGTGCCAGCAGCAAAGGACAGGGTGAAGCTTTCTTT. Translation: CASSKGQGEAFF.

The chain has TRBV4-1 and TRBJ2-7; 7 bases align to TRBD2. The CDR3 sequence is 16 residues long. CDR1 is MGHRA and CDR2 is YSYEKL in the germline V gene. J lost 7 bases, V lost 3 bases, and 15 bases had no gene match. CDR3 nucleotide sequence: TGCGCCAGCAGCCAGGGGCGGGACTACTCTTACGTTGAGCAGTACTTC. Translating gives CASSQGRDYSYVEQYF.

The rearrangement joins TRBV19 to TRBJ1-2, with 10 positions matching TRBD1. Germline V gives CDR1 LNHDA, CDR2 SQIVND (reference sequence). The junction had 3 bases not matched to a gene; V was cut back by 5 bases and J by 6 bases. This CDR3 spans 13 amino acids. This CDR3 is CASSYGTGDGYTF. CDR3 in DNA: TGTGCCAGTAGTTACGGGACAGGGGATGGCTACACCTTC. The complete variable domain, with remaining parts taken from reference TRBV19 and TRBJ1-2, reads DGGITQSPKYLFRKEGQNVTLSCEQNLNHDAMYWYRQDPGQGLRLIYYSQIVNDFQKGDIAEGYSVSREKKESFPLTVTSAQKNPTAFYLCASSYGTGDGYTFGSGTRLTVV.

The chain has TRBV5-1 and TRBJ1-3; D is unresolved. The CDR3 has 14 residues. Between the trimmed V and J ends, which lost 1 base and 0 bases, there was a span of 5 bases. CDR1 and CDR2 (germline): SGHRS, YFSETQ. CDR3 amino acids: CASSLSISGNTIYF. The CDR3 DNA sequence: TGCGCCAGCAGCTTGTCAATCTCTGGAAACACCATATATTTT.

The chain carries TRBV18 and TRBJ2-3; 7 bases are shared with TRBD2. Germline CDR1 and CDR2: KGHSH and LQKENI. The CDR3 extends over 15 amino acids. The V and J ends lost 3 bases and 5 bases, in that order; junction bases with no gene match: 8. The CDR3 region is CASSPVSGVGDTQYF. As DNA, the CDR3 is TGTGCCAGCTCACCGGTAAGCGGGGTAGGAGATACGCAGTATTTT.

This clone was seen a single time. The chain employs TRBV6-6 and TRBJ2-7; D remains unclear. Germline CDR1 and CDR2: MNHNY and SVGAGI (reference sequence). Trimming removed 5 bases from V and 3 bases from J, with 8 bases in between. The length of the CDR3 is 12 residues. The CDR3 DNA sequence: TGTGCCAGCAGTATAAACTACTACGAGCAGTACTTC. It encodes CASSINYYEQYF.